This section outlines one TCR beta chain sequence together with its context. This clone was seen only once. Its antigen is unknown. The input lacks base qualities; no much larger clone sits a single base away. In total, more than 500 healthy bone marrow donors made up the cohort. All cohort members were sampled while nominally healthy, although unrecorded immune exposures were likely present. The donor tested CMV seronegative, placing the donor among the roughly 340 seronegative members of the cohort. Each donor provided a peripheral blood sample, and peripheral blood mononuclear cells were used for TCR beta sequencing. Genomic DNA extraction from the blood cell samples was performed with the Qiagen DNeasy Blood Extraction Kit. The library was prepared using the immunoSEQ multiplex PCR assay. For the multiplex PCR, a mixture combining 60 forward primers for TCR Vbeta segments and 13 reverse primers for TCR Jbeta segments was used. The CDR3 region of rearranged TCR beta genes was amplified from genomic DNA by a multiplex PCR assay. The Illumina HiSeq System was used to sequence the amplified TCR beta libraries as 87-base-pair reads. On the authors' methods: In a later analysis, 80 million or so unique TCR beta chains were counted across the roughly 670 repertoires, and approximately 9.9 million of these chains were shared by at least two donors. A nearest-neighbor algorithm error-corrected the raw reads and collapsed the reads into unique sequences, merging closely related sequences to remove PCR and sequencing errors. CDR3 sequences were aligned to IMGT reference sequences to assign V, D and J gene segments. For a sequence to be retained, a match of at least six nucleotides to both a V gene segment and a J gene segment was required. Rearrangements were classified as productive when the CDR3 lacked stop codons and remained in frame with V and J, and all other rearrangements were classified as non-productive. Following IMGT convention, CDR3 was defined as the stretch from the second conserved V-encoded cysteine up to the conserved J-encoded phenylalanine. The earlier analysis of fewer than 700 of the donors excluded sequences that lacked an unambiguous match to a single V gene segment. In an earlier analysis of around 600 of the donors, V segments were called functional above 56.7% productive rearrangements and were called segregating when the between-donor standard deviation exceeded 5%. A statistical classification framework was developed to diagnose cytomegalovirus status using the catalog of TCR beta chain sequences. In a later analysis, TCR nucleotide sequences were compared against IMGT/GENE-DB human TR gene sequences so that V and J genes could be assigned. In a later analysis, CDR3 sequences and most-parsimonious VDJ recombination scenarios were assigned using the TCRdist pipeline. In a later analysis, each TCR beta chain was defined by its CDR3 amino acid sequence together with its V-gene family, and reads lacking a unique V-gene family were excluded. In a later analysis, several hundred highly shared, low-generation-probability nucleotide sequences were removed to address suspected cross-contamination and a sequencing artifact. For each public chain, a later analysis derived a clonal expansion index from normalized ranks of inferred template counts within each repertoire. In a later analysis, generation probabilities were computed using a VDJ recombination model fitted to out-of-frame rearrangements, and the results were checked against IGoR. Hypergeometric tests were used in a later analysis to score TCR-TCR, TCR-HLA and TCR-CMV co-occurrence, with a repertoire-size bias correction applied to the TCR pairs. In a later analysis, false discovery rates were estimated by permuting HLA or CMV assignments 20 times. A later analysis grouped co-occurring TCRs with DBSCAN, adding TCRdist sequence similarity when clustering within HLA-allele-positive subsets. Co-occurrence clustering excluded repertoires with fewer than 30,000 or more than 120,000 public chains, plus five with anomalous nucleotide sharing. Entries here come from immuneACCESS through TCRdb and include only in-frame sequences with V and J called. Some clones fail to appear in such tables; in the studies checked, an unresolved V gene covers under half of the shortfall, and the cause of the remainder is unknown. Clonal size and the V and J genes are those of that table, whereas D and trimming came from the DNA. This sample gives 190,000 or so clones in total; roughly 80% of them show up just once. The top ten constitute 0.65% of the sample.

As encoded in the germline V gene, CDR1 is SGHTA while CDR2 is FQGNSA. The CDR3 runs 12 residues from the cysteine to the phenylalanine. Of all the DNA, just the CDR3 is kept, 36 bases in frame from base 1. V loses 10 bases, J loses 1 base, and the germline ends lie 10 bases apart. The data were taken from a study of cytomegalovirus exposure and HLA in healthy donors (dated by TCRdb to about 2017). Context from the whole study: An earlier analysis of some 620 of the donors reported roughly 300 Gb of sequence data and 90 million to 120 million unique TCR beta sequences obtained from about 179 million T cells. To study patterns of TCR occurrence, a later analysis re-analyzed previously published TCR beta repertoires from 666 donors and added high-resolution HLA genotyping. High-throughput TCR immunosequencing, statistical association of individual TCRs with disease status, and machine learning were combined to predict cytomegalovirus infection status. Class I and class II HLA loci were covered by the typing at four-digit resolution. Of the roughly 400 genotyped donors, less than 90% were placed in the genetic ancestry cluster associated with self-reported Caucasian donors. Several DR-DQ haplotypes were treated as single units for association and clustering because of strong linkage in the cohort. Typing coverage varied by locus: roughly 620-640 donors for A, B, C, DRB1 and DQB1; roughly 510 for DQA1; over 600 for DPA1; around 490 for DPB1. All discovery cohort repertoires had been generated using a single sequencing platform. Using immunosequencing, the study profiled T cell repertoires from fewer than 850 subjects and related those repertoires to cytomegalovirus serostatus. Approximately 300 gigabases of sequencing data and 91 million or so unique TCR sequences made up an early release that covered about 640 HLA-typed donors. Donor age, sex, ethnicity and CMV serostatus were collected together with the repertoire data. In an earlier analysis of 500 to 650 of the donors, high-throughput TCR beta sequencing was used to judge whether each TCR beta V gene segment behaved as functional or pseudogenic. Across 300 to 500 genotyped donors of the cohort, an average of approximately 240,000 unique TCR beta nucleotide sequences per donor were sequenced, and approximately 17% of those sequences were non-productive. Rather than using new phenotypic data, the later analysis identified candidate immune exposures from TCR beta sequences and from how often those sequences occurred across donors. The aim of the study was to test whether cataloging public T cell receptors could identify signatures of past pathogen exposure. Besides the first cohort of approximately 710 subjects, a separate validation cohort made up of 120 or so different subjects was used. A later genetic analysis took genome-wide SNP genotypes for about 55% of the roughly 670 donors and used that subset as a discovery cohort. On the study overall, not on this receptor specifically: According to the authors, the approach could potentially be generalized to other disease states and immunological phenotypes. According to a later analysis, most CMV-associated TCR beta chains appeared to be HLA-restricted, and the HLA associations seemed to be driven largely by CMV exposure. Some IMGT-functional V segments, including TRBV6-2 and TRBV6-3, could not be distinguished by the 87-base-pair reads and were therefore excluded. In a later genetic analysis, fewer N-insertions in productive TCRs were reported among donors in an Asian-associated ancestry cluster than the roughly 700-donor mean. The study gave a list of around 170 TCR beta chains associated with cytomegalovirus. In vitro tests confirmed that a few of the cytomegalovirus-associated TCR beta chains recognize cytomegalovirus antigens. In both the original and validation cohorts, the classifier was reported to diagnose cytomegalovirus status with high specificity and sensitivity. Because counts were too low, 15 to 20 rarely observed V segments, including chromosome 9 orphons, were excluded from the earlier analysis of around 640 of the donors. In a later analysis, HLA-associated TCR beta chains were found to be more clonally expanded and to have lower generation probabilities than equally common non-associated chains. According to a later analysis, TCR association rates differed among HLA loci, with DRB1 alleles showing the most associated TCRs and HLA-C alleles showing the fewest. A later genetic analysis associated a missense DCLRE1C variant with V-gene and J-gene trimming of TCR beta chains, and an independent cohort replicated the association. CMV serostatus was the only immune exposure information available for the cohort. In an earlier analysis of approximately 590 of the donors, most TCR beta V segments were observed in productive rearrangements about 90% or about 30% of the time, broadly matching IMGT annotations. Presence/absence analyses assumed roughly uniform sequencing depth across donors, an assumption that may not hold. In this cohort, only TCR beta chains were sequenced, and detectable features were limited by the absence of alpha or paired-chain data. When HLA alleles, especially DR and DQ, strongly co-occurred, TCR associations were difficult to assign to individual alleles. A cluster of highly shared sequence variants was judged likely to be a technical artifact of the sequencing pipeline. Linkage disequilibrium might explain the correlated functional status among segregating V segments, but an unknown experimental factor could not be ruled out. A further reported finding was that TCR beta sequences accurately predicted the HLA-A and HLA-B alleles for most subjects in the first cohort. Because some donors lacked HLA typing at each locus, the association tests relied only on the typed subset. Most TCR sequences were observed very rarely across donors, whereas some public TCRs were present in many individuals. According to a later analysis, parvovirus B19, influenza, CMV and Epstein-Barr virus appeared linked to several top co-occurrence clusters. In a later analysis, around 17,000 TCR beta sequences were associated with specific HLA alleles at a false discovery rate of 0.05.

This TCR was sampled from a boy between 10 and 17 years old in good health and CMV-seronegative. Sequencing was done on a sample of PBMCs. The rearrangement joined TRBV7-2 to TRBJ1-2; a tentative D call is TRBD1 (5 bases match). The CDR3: CATGGGNYGYTF. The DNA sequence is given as TGTGCCACGGGGGGGGGTAACTATGGCTACACCTTC.